The 18 T cell receptor beta chains below come from one sample, sequenced in a study of cytomegalovirus exposure and HLA in healthy donors. PCR involved 60 Vbeta and 13 Jbeta primers. Generated by immunoSEQ multiplex PCR, the TCRdb table keeps only in-frame clones and is missing some. Of 100,000 to 120,000 clones in the sample, 76% are singletons; the top ten hold roughly 13%. The material sequenced was PBMCs. These receptors were collected from a man aged 25 to 45 in good health and CMV-seropositive.

The chain uses TRBV10-3 and TRBJ1-4, with a weak D call TRBD1 (5 bases). V gave up 10 bases and J gave up 8 bases, with 17 bases separating them. Germline V gene sequence: CDR1 ENHRY, CDR2 SYGVKD. The length of the CDR3 is 13 residues. The CDR3 nucleotides read TGTGCCACCGCGGTGGGGGACTGGGAAAAACTGTTTTTT. This translates into CATAVGDWEKLFF.

This clone was counted a few times. The chain has TRBV28 and TRBJ2-7; a weak D match, TRBD2 (5 bases). The CDR3 has 13 residues. Germline CDR1 MDHEN, CDR2 SYDVKM. V lost 4 bases, J lost 0 bases, and 7 bases lay in between. CDR3 DNA sequence: TGTGCCAGCAGTTACGGGGTCTCCTACGAGCAGTACTTC. It codes for CASSYGVSYEQYF.

V is TRBV7-7 and J is TRBJ2-1; 12 positions agree with TRBD2. J gave up 8 bases and V 5 bases, and 10 bases lay outside the gene matches. This CDR3 has 16 residues. Per germline, CDR1 SSHAT and CDR2 FNYEAQ (reference sequence). CDR3 sequence: CASSRRASGGADEQFF. CDR3 nucleotide sequence: TGTGCCAGCAGCCGAAGGGCTAGCGGGGGGGCGGATGAGCAGTTCTTC.

This clone was recorded once. The genes are TRBV19 and TRBJ2-4; D might be TRBD1 (6 bases). Germline loops: CDR1 LNHDA, CDR2 SQIVND (reference sequence). This CDR3 region has 15 residues. The V end was cut by 3 bases, the J end by 8 bases, with 17 bases between. CDR3 residues: CASSIVHRELDIQYF. CDR3 nucleotide sequence: TGTGCCAGTAGTATCGTGCACAGGGAATTGGACATTCAGTACTTC.

V and J are TRBV11-2 and TRBJ2-5, with D maybe TRBD1 (7 bases). Germline V gene data show CDR1 as SGHAT and CDR2 as FQNNGV. The CDR3 covers 15 residues. Trimming removed 5 bases from V and 2 bases from J, with 15 bases in between. The CDR3 DNA is TGTGCCAGCAGCCCAGGGGGACTCTATCAAGAGACCCAGTACTTC. Translating it yields CASSPGGLYQETQYF.

V usage is TRBV7-2 and J usage is TRBJ1-5, with 10 bases lining up with TRBD1. The J segment lost 6 bases and the V segment lost 5 bases, leaving 4 bases of the junction unmatched. Germline CDR1 reads SGHTA; CDR2 reads FQGNSA. CDR3 length: 14 residues. The CDR3 reads CASSTDRGPQPQHF. CDR3 DNA: TGTGCCAGCAGCACAGACAGGGGGCCTCAGCCCCAGCATTTT.

V gene TRBV30 combines with J gene TRBJ1-5; D is undetermined. This CDR3 is built from 15 residues. Germline V lookup: CDR1 GTSNPN, CDR2 SVGIG (reference sequence). The V end lost 0 bases, the J end lost 1 base, and 10 bases lay between the germline ends. The CDR3 loop reads CAWSVPGISNQPQHF. For the CDR3, the DNA is TGTGCCTGGAGTGTACCCGGGATCAGCAATCAGCCCCAGCATTTT.

The chain uses TRBV27 and TRBJ1-4, with TRBD1 identical over 7 bases. With V trimmed by 5 bases and J by 5 bases, 8 bases remained unmatched. CDR3 length: 15 residues. The germline gives CDR1 MNHEY, CDR2 SMNVEV (reference sequence). The CDR3, as DNA: TGTGCCAGCAGTCCAATATTGACAGGGAATGAAAAACTGTTTTTT. Amino acid sequence: CASSPILTGNEKLFF.

CDR3 region: CASSQDRDRGPGYTF. CDR3 in DNA: TGTGCCAGCAGCCAAGACCGGGACAGGGGGCCTGGCTACACCTTC. V is TRBV4-2 and J is TRBJ1-2; 12 bases are shared with TRBD1. This CDR3 spans 15 amino acids. The V and J ends lost 0 bases and 7 bases, in that order; junction bases with no gene match: 3. Germline V gene sequence: CDR1 LGHNA, CDR2 YNFKEQ.

V gene TRBV28 combines with J gene TRBJ1-2; D is undetermined. Between the trimmed V and J ends, which lost 5 bases and 4 bases, there was a span of 5 bases. The CDR3 consists of 11 residues. The germline gives CDR1 MDHEN, CDR2 SYDVKM. CDR3 amino acids: CASSPGYGYTF. As DNA, the CDR3 is TGTGCCAGCAGTCCCGGCTATGGCTACACCTTC.

The chain is built from TRBV6-6 and TRBJ1-1, with TRBD1 matching over 9 bases. The J segment lost 4 bases and the V segment lost 5 bases, leaving 8 bases of the junction unmatched. This CDR3 has 15 residues. CDR1 and CDR2 (germline): MNHNY, SVGAGI (reference sequence). The CDR3 coding sequence is TGTGCCAGCAGTCCCCCGGACAGGGGTACCACTGAAGCTTTCTTT. Its translation is CASSPPDRGTTEAFF.

In its sample, this clone was seen a few times. Other DNA sequences in this specimen translate into the identical CDR3. This chain links TRBV27 with TRBJ1-6; no firm D call. The CDR3 extends over 14 amino acids. Germline assignment: CDR1 MNHEY and CDR2 SMNVEV (reference sequence). V lost 8 bases, J lost 0 bases, and 8 bases lay in between. The CDR3 is CASRADSYNSPLHF. CDR3 coding DNA: TGTGCCAGCCGAGCCGACTCCTATAATTCACCCCTCCACTTT.

The CDR3 DNA reads TGTGCCAGCAGCCCCCCGACAGCACGGACCGGGGAGCTGTTTTTT. This translates into CASSPPTARTGELFF. The chain carries TRBV14 and TRBJ2-2; weak D call: TRBD1 (5 bases). The CDR3 has 15 amino acids. The germline V gene has CDR1 SGHDN and CDR2 FVKESK. Deletions cut 4 bases from V and 5 bases from J, with 14 bases between.

This clone was recorded once. The CDR3 nucleotides are TGTGCCAGCAGCTCGAAAACTAACACCGGGGAGCTGTTTTTT. It specifies CASSSKTNTGELFF. The chain joins TRBV7-7 to TRBJ2-2; D is unresolved. CDR3 length equals 14 residues. Per germline, CDR1 SSHAT and CDR2 FNYEAQ (reference sequence). Trimming took 4 bases from V and 2 from J, leaving 8 bases between them. Complete variable domain (other parts from reference TRBV7-7 and TRBJ2-2): GAGVSQSPRYKVTKRGQDVTLRCDPISSHATLYWYQQALGQGPEFLTYFNYEAQPDKSGLPSDRFSAERPEGSISTLTIQRTEQRDSAMYRCASSSKTNTGELFFGEGSRLTVL.

This sequence joins TRBV30 and TRBJ1-5, with 9 nucleotides matching TRBD1. The CDR3 has 14 amino acids. In germline, CDR1 is GTSNPN, CDR2 SVGIG (reference sequence). V shed 2 bases, J shed 9 bases, and the junction held 8 bases outside the gene matches. The CDR3 nucleotides are TGTGCCTGGAGTCTCGGGACAGGGCAGTGGCCCCAGCATTTT. Amino acid sequence: CAWSLGTGQWPQHF. Filled out from reference TRBV30 and TRBJ1-5, the complete variable domain reads SQTIHQWPATLVQPVGSPLSLECTVEGTSNPNLYWYRQAAGRGLQLLFYSVGIGQISSEVPQNLSASRPQDRQFILSSKKLLLSDSGFYLCAWSLGTGQWPQHFGDGTRLSIL.

This sequence joins TRBV27 and TRBJ2-3, with D perhaps matching TRBD1 (5 bases). The CDR3 totals 14 residues. Germline V gene sequence: CDR1 MNHEY, CDR2 SMNVEV (reference sequence). Trimming removed 5 bases at V and 2 bases at J, with 11 bases between. The CDR3 reads CASSLRATTDTQYF. Written as DNA, the CDR3 is TGTGCCAGCAGTCTCAGGGCTACCACAGATACGCAGTATTTT.

J is TRBJ2-7 and V is TRBV2; D is perhaps TRBD1 (6 bases). The CDR3 has 13 amino acids. The germline gives CDR1 SNHLY, CDR2 FYNNEI. V was trimmed by 7 bases and J by 0 bases, leaving 10 bases between them. CDR3 residues: CASKGTISYEQYF. The DNA of the CDR3 is TGTGCCAGCAAAGGGACAATCTCCTACGAGCAGTACTTC. The full variable domain, rest sourced from reference TRBV2 and TRBJ2-7, is EPEVTQTPSHQVTQMGQEVILRCVPISNHLYFYWYRQILGQKVEFLVSFYNNEISEKSEIFDDQFSVERPDGSNFTLKIRSTKLEDSAMYFCASKGTISYEQYFGPGTRLTVT.

In this sample, this clone turned up a few times. This chain joins TRBV10-2 and TRBJ2-7, with a weak D call TRBD1 (6 bases). The germline V gene has CDR1 WSHSY and CDR2 SAAADI. The CDR3 is made up of 13 amino acids. Deletions cut 8 bases from V and 7 bases from J, with 18 bases between. The CDR3 sequence is CASRPQGTGEQYF. CDR3 bases: TGCGCCAGCCGGCCCCAGGGGACGGGAGAGCAGTACTTC.